What follows describes a single T cell receptor (beta chain). What it binds is not known. The record originates from a study of Tregs in tolerant kidney transplant recipients. The study's findings and limits: No direct test of biological reproducibility was done here. Findings come from small patient numbers and require larger validation.

Method: immunoSEQ multiplex PCR; TCRdb's copy keeps in-frame clones and lacks some. The sample carries around 50,000 clones, about 86% recorded once. Unstimulated regulatory T cells (CD4+CD25+CD127-), CD4+CD25- non-regulatory cells, CD4 and CD8 cells were FACS-sorted from thawed PBMCs. This CDR3 has 15 residues. Germline V gives CDR1 SGHDN, CDR2 FVKESK. Trimming removed 0 bases at V and 3 bases at J, with 8 bases between. The sequenced sample consisted of CD4+ T cells from blood. The source of this sequence is a human donor in good health. This sequence joins TRBV14 and TRBJ2-2; D is ambiguous. The DNA for the CDR3 is TGTGCCAGCAGCCAAGAAACGCACGACACCGGGGAGCTGTTTTTT. Its protein is CASSQETHDTGELFF.